This T cell receptor beta chain was sequenced in a study of CD8+CD57+ T cells in acquired aplastic anemia. Study-level information: Sorted CD4+ and CD8+ cells yielded 2.5 to 3.5 ug of DNA on average.

On this clonotype: The antigen is not known.

CDR3 length: 15 residues. Trimming left V 6 bases short and J 6 bases short, with 15 bases between. Germline V gene data show CDR1 as SGHAT and CDR2 as FQNNGV. Before being chosen for sequencing, patients had shown CD8+CD57+ cell expansion by flow cytometry. The patients all had a severe acquired aplastic anemia diagnosis. All patients were therapy-naive when blood was sampled. Genomic DNA, the template, was used for profiling of the TCR beta VDJ and CDR3. TCRdb independently ran MiXCR on the reads; one entry per CDR3 protein. The sample yields approximately 170,000 distinct CDR3 sequences, around 47% seen once. General study results and limits: Patients and controls turned out to have 25 to 30 CD8+ CDR3 sequences in common.

The chain joins TRBV11-2 to TRBJ1-6, with D unclear. The sequence came from a human donor with aplastic anemia. The sequenced sample consisted of sorted CD4+, CD8+, or CD8+CD57+ T cells (not recorded which) from PBMCs. The CDR3 nucleotides are TGTGCCAGCAGTCTTGACCCACGGAGTAATTCACCCCTCCACTTT. Protein sequence: CASSLDPRSNSPLHF.